These T cell receptor beta chains were read from a single sample in a study of CD8+CD57+ T cells in acquired aplastic anemia. MiXCR, run by TCRdb on the reads, gives a single entry per CDR3 protein. Of some 140,000 distinct CDR3 sequences listed, roughly 54% are singletons. The specimen sequenced was sorted CD4+, CD8+, or CD8+CD57+ T cells (not recorded which) from PBMCs. The receptor source for this set is a human donor with aplastic anemia. The CDR3 runs from the conserved cysteine through the conserved F or W. A D gene is named only where the DNA matches it firmly. Clone size is given for some rows only: seen once, a few or many times, or a class if the clone is expanded.

TRBV25-1,.,TRBD2,TRBJ2-1,TGTGCCAGCAGTGAGGCGGGGGGGAGGATTCGGGAGCAGTTCTTC,CASSEAGGRIREQFF
TRBV7-6,once,TRBD2,TRBJ2-1,TGTGCCAGTATGGGGGGGGATGAGCAGTTCTTC,CASMGGDEQFF
TRBV27,few,.,TRBJ2-1,TGTGCCAGCAGTTTTTACAATGAGCAGTTCTTC,CASSFYNEQFF
TRBV5-4,few,TRBD2,TRBJ2-7,TGTGCCAGCAGTTTAGCGGGGTTCTACGAGCAGTACTTC,CASSLAGFYEQYF
TRBV2,.,.,TRBJ2-2,TGTGCCAGCAGTGAGGACACCGGGGAGCCGTTTTTT,CASSEDTGEPFF
TRBV13,many,TRBD1,TRBJ1-2,TGTGCCAGCAGCTTACGACAGGGGGCGCTTGGCTACACCTTC,CASSLRQGALGYTF
TRBV7-9,.,.,TRBJ2-7,TGTGCCAGCAGCTTAGCCGACAAGTACGAGCAGTACTTC,CASSLADKYEQYF
TRBV29-1,.,TRBD2,TRBJ2-1,TGCAGCGTTTCCAGCGGGGGGTACGAGCAGTTCTTC,CSVSSGGYEQFF
TRBV5-1,many,.,TRBJ1-1,TGCGCCAGCAGCTTGGGAAGTGAAACTGAAGCTTTCTTT,CASSLGSETEAFF
TRBV19,once,.,TRBJ1-6,TGTGCCAGTAGCACAGGCATTACGAATTCACCCCTCCACTTT,CASSTGITNSPLHF
TRBV10-2,.,TRBD2,TRBJ2-7,TGCGCCAGCAGACTAGCGGGAGGGCCAATTGGGCAGTACTTC,CASRLAGGPIGQYF
TRBV10-3,.,.,TRBJ2-7,TGTGCCATCCGTCAGGACCAAGGTTCAGAGCAGTACTTC,CAIRQDQGSEQYF
TRBV7-2,.,TRBD1,TRBJ2-1,TGTGCCAGCAGCTTAGCCGGGACAGGGGACGAGCAGTTCTTC,CASSLAGTGDEQFF
TRBV25-1,many,.,TRBJ2-1,TGTGCCAGCCAACAGGGTGATGAGCAGTTCTTC,CASQQGDEQFF
TRBV20-1,.,.,TRBJ1-2,TGCAGTGCTAGTGGGCGGGGGGATAACTATGGCTACACCTTC,CSASGRGDNYGYTF
TRBV9,many,.,TRBJ2-2,TGTGCCAGCAGCGTAGGGGAGCTCTCGGGCACCGGGGAGCTGTTTTTT,CASSVGELSGTGELFF
TRBV10-3,few,.,TRBJ1-6,TGTGCCATCAGACCCGACAGCCGGAATTCACCCCTCCACTTT,CAIRPDSRNSPLHF
TRBV11-2,few,.,TRBJ2-3,TGTGCCAGCAGCTTAGGAGCGGTGAGCACAGATACGCAGTATTTT,CASSLGAVSTDTQYF
TRBV20-1,.,.,TRBJ2-7,TGCAGTGCTAGAGGGGCGGTGGGGGAGCAGTACTTC,CSARGAVGEQYF
TRBV7-9,.,.,TRBJ1-2,TGTGCCAGCAGCGGGTCAGATAACTATGGCTACACCTTC,CASSGSDNYGYTF
TRBV24-1,many,TRBD2,TRBJ2-1,TGTGCCACCAGTGACCGGGAGGGGGACCCCCTCCAGAATGAGCAGTTCTTC,CATSDREGDPLQNEQFF
TRBV12-3/TRBV12-4,once,TRBD2,TRBJ2-7,TGTGCCAGCAGTTTAGAGGGGCCGGGAGGGTACGAGCAGTACTTC,CASSLEGPGGYEQYF
TRBV10-1,.,.,TRBJ2-3,TGTGCCAGCAGTTACTCCAGCACAGATACGCAGTATTTT,CASSYSSTDTQYF
TRBV9,few,.,TRBJ1-1,TGTGCCAGCAGCGTAGATGTTTACACTGAAGCTTTCTTT,CASSVDVYTEAFF
TRBV20-1,many,TRBD1,TRBJ2-3,TGCAGTGCGCAACCCCAGACAGGGTTGATAGTAGATACGCAGTATTTT,CSAQPQTGLIVDTQYF
TRBV4-2,few,.,TRBJ2-1,TGTGCCAGCAGCCAAGAACGCAGGGTGAGTTCCTACAATGAGCAGTTCTTC,CASSQERRVSSYNEQFF
TRBV6-1,once,TRBD1,TRBJ1-4,TGTGCCAGCAGCCCCCCCGACAGGGACCATGAAAAACTGTTTTTT,CASSPPDRDHEKLFF
TRBV20-1,.,.,TRBJ1-1,TGCAGCGTAGTAGGAGGCACTGAAGCTTTCTTT,CSVVGGTEAFF
TRBV15,.,TRBD1,TRBJ2-2,TGTGCCACCAGAGGGGACAGGGGTAACGGGGAGCTGTTTTTT,CATRGDRGNGELFF
TRBV15,.,.,TRBJ1-5,TGTGCCACCAGCAGTTACAGGCCTAGCAATCAGCCCCAGCATTTT,CATSSYRPSNQPQHF
TRBV6-4,.,TRBD2,TRBJ2-5,TGTGCCAGCAGTCGGACTAGCGGGGGGGCTCAAGAGACCCAGTACTTC,CASSRTSGGAQETQYF
TRBV5-1,.,.,TRBJ2-3,TGCGCCAGCAGCTTGGGTACAGGTCCCTCAGATACGCAGTATTTT,CASSLGTGPSDTQYF
TRBV7-8,few,TRBD2,TRBJ2-3,TGTGCCAGCAGCTTAGGACCTAGCGGGGGGTTGGATACGCAGTATTTT,CASSLGPSGGLDTQYF
TRBV5-7,.,TRBD1,TRBJ1-2,TGTGCCAGCAGCTTCTACAGGGGCTATGGCTGCACCTTC,CASSFYRGYGCTF
TRBV24-1,many,TRBD1,TRBJ1-2,TGTGCCACCAGTGATTCCGGACAGGAGCTGTCTAACTATGGCTACACCTTC,CATSDSGQELSNYGYTF
TRBV7-2,many,TRBD2,TRBJ2-1,TGTGCCAGCAGCTTAGCCCGGGCGGGGGGGATTGCGTCCTACAATGAGCAGTTCTTC,CASSLARAGGIASYNEQFF
TRBV29-1,.,.,TRBJ2-1,TGCAGCGTAAACCCCCGGGGGAATGAGCAGTTCTTC,CSVNPRGNEQFF
TRBV9,.,.,TRBJ1-1,TGTGCCAGCAGCCCGGGTGGTCTCGAAGCTTTCTTT,CASSPGGLEAFF
TRBV7-9,many,TRBD1,TRBJ2-7,TGTGCCAGCAGCTTTGGGACAGGGCAAACCTACGAGCAGTACTTC,CASSFGTGQTYEQYF
TRBV7-3,few,.,TRBJ1-5,TGTGCCAGCAGCTCGGCACCTAATCAGCCCCAGCATTTT,CASSSAPNQPQHF
TRBV7-9,few,.,TRBJ1-5,TGTGCCAGCAGCTCAGGGGGCAATCAGCCCCAGCATTTT,CASSSGGNQPQHF
TRBV11-2,.,.,TRBJ2-2,TGTGCCAGCAGCTTCAACTTGGCCGGGGAGCTGTTTTTT,CASSFNLAGELFF
TRBV14,.,TRBD1,TRBJ2-7,TGTGCCAGCAGCCTCAGGGGGTTTGGCGAGCAGTACTTC,CASSLRGFGEQYF
TRBV5-6,.,.,TRBJ2-7,TGTGCCAGCAGCTTAGGGCCAGTGGGCTACGAGCAGTACTTC,CASSLGPVGYEQYF
TRBV24-1,few,.,TRBJ2-3,TGTGCCACCAGTGACACGCTTGATACGCAGTATTTT,CATSDTLDTQYF
TRBV7-6,many,TRBD2,TRBJ2-3,TGTGCCAGCAGCTCAAAACTGGGGGGGACCAGAGATACGCAGTATTTT,CASSSKLGGTRDTQYF
TRBV2,.,.,TRBJ2-7,TGTGCCAGCAGTGGGCGGGGACATTCCTACGAGCAGTACTTC,CASSGRGHSYEQYF